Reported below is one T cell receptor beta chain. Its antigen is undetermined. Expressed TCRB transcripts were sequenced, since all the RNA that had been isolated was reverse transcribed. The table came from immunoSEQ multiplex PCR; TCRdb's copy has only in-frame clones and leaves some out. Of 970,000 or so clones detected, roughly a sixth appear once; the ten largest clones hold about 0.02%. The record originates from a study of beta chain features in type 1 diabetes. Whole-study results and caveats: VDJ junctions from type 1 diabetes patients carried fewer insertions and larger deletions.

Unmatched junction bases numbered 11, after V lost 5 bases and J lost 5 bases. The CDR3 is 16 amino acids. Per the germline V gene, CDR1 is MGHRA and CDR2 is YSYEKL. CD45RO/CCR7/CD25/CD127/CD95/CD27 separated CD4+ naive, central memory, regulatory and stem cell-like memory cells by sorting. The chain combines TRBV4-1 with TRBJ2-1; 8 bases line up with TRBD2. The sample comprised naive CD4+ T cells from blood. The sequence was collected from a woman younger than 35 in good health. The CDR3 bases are TGCGCCAGCAGCGACCCCGGGACTAGGATCCACAATGAGCAGTTCTTC. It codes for CASSDPGTRIHNEQFF.